This entry is about one TCR beta chain. This clonotype was detected only a few times. Its antigen target is currently unknown. Qualities for individual bases were not recorded, and no much larger clone is one base off. The data originate from a study (dated by TCRdb to 2016 to 2017). The library relied on RT-PCR. TCRdb shows the sequencer as Illumina MiSeq. TCRdb reran the public reads through fastp at Q25 and MiXCR, keeping productive beta chains. Each CDR3 protein gets just one entry, which takes the most common genes and DNA from the rows behind it. The sample includes about 700,000 distinct CDR3 sequences, with 12% to 15% observed a single time. Roughly 3.6% of the sample is in the top ten clones. The germline V gene encodes CDR1 DFQATT and CDR2 SNEGSKA (reference sequence). The CDR3 measures 17 amino acids from cysteine to phenylalanine. Only the CDR3 part of the read is kept: 51 bases, read in frame from the first base. The germline V and J ends show losses of 0 bases and 2 bases respectively, and no gene match explains 5 bases of the junction.

Sequencing was performed on memory CD4+ T cells from blood. This clonotype originated in a female donor in good health, serving as a healthy control. The chain couples TRBV20-1 to TRBJ1-6; a stretch of 9 junction bases matches TRBD1. The CDR3 protein is CSAREMTGGTYNSPLHF. Read as DNA, the sequence is TGCAGTGCTAGAGAGATGACAGGGGGGACCTATAATTCACCCCTCCACTTT.